Sequencing of this T cell receptor (beta chain) was carried out in a study of blood T cell repertoires in COVID-19. Study as a whole: Material from acute and convalescent COVID-19 was sourced from the United States, Italy and Spain. T cells, B-cell-depleted T cells, or PBMCs provided the cDNA or gDNA that served as material.

Authors' analysis steps: Amplifying reference gene primers gave estimates of nucleated cell counts. Assay: immunoSEQ multiplex PCR; the TCRdb copy retains only in-frame clones and omits some. The D gene and trimming were derived from the DNA, and the V and J assignments and clone size from that table. The sample includes around 190,000 clones, roughly 80% of them seen just once. The sequencing sample was made of peripheral blood. The receptor's source is a man aged 60-69 years with acute or convalescent COVID-19.

Here the CDR3 reads CASSLTGNEQFF. CDR3 DNA: TGTGCCAGCAGCTTAACGGGCAATGAGCAGTTCTTC. The rearrangement joins TRBV7-9 to TRBJ2-1; D unclear. The CDR3 sequence is 12 residues long. V shed 2 bases and J shed 6 bases, with 5 bases lying between them. Germline V CDR1 and CDR2: SEHNR, FQNEAQ (reference sequence).